The present T cell receptor (beta chain) was sequenced within a study of neurological immune-mediated disorders. Study results and limitations: There was no clinical or MRI feature that showed an association with the multiple sclerosis repertoire cluster.

This clonotype occurred many times. The antigen is unknown. Germline V gene lookup returns CDR1 SGHRS and CDR2 YFSETQ. CDR3 length equals 15 residues. V shed 4 bases, J shed 4 bases, and the junction held 5 bases outside the gene matches. The team produced cDNA through 5'RACE using 10-nucleotide random UMIs. Via MiXCR, TCRdb re-called the 5' RACE reads, giving one row per CDR3 protein. This sample carries fewer than 75,000 distinct CDR3 sequences, 3.4% of them seen once, and the ten largest clones take over 3.5%. Sequencing used PBMCs. The sequence was collected from a man aged 35-49 years with multiple sclerosis. J is TRBJ2-3 and V is TRBV5-1, with 11 nucleotides matching TRBD2. For the CDR3, the DNA is TGCGCCAGCAGCGAGACTAGCGGGGCTTCAGATACGCAGTATTTT. Protein product: CASSETSGASDTQYF.